The present T cell receptor beta chain was sequenced within a study of identical twins (dated by TCRdb to about 2016). For the study in its entirety: TCR alpha and beta repertoires from monozygotic twins, unrelated adults of various ages and cord blood were deep-sequenced to test whether fetal clonotypes persist. To rule out contamination, replicate twin experiments were performed at different times with different library preparation protocols. The study at large found these results: Abundant cord blood beta clonotypes carried fewer insertions; young adult naive repertoires showed a weaker similar trend, while memory repertoires showed none. Conclusions relied on cross-sectional statistical analysis, since the same donors could not be followed over many years. In monozygotic twins, out-of-frame TCR alpha sharing was systematically underestimated by recombination models, although the models agreed with sharing between unrelated individuals. A weaker excess of twin sharing was found in beta out-of-frame sequences because the signal-to-noise ratio was lowered by fewer shared sequences. Zero-insertion analyses could be partly confounded by invariant T cells such as MAIT and iNKT, though diverse VJ usage argued against such confounding for most clonotypes. Compared with coincidental sharing between unrelated individuals, out-of-frame TCR alpha sequences shared between twins had an excess of sequences with low generation probability.

There are many counts of this clonotype. Its cognate antigen has yet to be identified. The input lacks base qualities; no much larger clone sits a single base away. All donors were healthy Caucasians. Three pairs of female monozygotic twins, all aged 18 to 29 years, were included in the twin cohort. Positive isolation kits from Invitrogen were used to isolate CD4+ and CD8+ T cell populations. The receptor library was made with 5' RACE. The instrument was an Illumina HiSeq 2000. A universal primer binding site was added through template switching, and the final cDNA carried a unique molecular identifier so that TCR cDNA molecules could be counted accurately. Specific primers in the conserved constant-segment region were used to synthesize first-strand cDNA for the TCR alpha and beta chains. To control for contamination, every cDNA library was double barcoded, receiving both a SMART-Mk sample barcode and Illumina barcodes. Two successive PCR steps introduced TruSeq adapter sequences along with Illumina sample barcodes. The Illumina HiSeq platform was used with custom primers to sequence TCR alpha and beta cDNA libraries. The paper's data handling went like this. MiGEC processed the raw reads to extract unique molecular identifiers, while MiXCR was used to determine the CDR3 positions. Recombination models were inferred per individual with the repgenHMM and IGoR tools using an EM algorithm. The tcR package in R was used for shared clonotype analysis, with sharing normalized by the product of cloneset sizes. To study raw recombination without the effects of thymic and clonal selection, out-of-frame nonproductive sequences were analyzed. Clones were called with MiXCR by TCRdb after fastp trimmed the public reads at Q25, and only in-frame beta chains were retained. Each record represents a unique CDR3 protein, reported with the most common genes and DNA among its rows. The V and J calls here are based on TCRdb, not the publication. Here the sample has more than 400,000 distinct CDR3 sequences; roughly 15% occur a single time. The ten largest clones represent 0.44% of the sample.

The CDR3 sequence holds 15 residues, the cysteine and phenylalanine included. Only CDR3 DNA remains: 45 bases, in frame from the first base. Unmatched junction bases come to 2, with V trimmed by 1 base and J by 0 bases. CDR1 is given as SGHRS and CDR2 as YFSETQ, both from the germline V gene. The same sample was also studied in work on yellow fever vaccine responses in identical twins. As described in the second report: According to the authors, in identical twins the way T cells responded to vaccination appeared partly convergent and partly personalized. In identical twins, the study followed T cell clones that responded to the vaccine with precision.

Sequencing was performed on CD4+ T cells sorted from blood. This receptor was identified in a woman younger than 35 in good health. The chain is assembled from TRBV5-1 and TRBJ2-5; 8 central nucleotides agree with TRBD1. The CDR3 protein is CASSLQGAYQETQYF. The DNA is as follows: TGCGCCAGCAGCTTGCAGGGGGCATACCAAGAGACCCAGTACTTC.